Sequencing of this T cell receptor beta chain was carried out in a study of T cells in Graves' hyperthyroidism and ophthalmopathy. RNA transcripts were the template for amplifying TCR beta CDR3 regions. Researchers ran a first-round RT-PCR on the TCR CDR3 using the HTBI primer set. Via MiXCR, TCRdb re-called the multiplex PCR reads, giving one row per CDR3 protein. The data show around 520,000 distinct CDR3 sequences, roughly a quarter seen once. This clonotype was seen many times. Sample: blood. The source of this sequence is a woman in her 30s with Graves' ophthalmopathy.

The CDR3 sequence: CASSEMAGEGYTF. The CDR3, as DNA: TGTGCCAGCAGTGAAATGGCAGGGGAAGGCTACACCTTC. The chain recombines TRBV2 with TRBJ1-2; TRBD1 is a possible D gene (6 bases). There are 13 residues in the CDR3. Trimming removed 2 bases from V and 8 bases from J, with 12 bases in between. Germline-derived CDR1 and CDR2 are SNHLY and FYNNEI.